Each of the 10 T cell receptor beta chains below was sequenced from the same sample in a study of graft-versus-host responses after intestinal transplantation. These receptors have no identified antigens. Profiled with immunoSEQ multiplex PCR; TCRdb holds only in-frame clones, not every one. The top ten clones hold roughly 5.6% of a sample with roughly 90,000 clones, around nine tenths of them seen once. The specimen was unstimulated CD8+ T cells sorted from spleen or lymph node cells, collected before intestinal transplant. The receptors derive from a human donor who received an intestinal transplant.

This rearrangement joins TRBV11-2 to TRBJ2-1; TRBD2 agrees at 8 bases. The CDR3 length is 18 residues. Trimming cost V 4 bases and J 0 bases; bases outside gene matches: 11. Germline values: CDR1 SGHAT, CDR2 FQNNGV. The DNA for the CDR3 is TGTGCCAGCAGCTCGATTATGCGCGGGAGGCCCTCCTACAATGAGCAGTTCTTC. This sequence encodes CASSSIMRGRPSYNEQFF.

This clone was counted between two and nine times. The chain joins TRBV2 to TRBJ2-7; no reliable D call. Germline V gene data show CDR1 as SNHLY and CDR2 as FYNNEI. The CDR3 has 12 amino acids. Trimming took 9 bases from V and 2 from J, leaving 11 bases between them. CDR3 residues: CASRSFPYEQYF. The CDR3 nucleotides are TGTGCCAGTAGATCATTCCCCTACGAGCAGTACTTC.

The CDR3 region is CASSQRPDDNEQFF. CDR3 DNA: TGCGCCAGCAGCCAAAGGCCGGATGACAATGAGCAGTTCTTC. The chain combines TRBV4-1 with TRBJ2-1; D is ambiguous. Germline lookup yields CDR1 MGHRA and CDR2 YSYEKL. Trimming removed 2 bases at V and 5 bases at J, with 10 bases between. The CDR3 has 14 residues.

This chain joins TRBV27 and TRBJ2-3; TRBD2 matches at 7 bases. V was clipped by 3 bases and J by 5 bases; unmatched bases: 5. CDR1 and CDR2 from the germline V gene are MNHEY and SMNVEV (reference sequence). The CDR3 contains 14 residues. CDR3 protein: CASSFGSGIDTQYF. The CDR3, as DNA: TGTGCCAGCAGTTTCGGGAGCGGGATAGATACGCAGTATTTT.

The chain combines TRBV6-1 with TRBJ1-2, with D possibly being TRBD1 (6 bases). This CDR3 is built from 13 residues. Germline CDR1 reads MNHNS; CDR2 reads SASEGT. V shed 3 bases and J shed 5 bases, with 10 bases lying between them. This CDR3 reads CASSDGQTYGYTF. DNA for the CDR3: TGTGCCAGCAGTGACGGACAGACGTATGGCTACACCTTC.

The chain joins TRBV6-1 to TRBJ1-4, with a tentative D call TRBD1 (5 bases). The CDR3 has 16 residues. V was cut by 4 bases and J by 0 bases, with 12 bases left in between. CDR1 and CDR2 (germline): MNHNS, SASEGT. In DNA form, the CDR3 reads TGTGCCAGCAGTGCCCTCGGGGACTCAACTAATGAAAAACTGTTTTTT. This codes for CASSALGDSTNEKLFF.

Here the CDR3 DNA reads TGTGCCAGCAGCAAAGGTACCCCGGGACTCCTAGAGCAGTTCTTC. It codes for CASSKGTPGLLEQFF. The rearrangement links TRBV21-1 to TRBJ2-1; TRBD2 was called by the table and not checked on the DNA. TRBV21-1 is a pseudogene locus. The CDR3 loop spans 15 amino acids.

V is TRBV7-9 and J is TRBJ2-1; TRBD2 is a possible D gene (5 bases). This CDR3 spans 16 amino acids. Trimming shortened V by 2 bases and J by 1 base, and 12 bases separated the two germline ends. Germline V gives CDR1 SEHNR, CDR2 FQNEAQ (reference sequence). CDR3 sequence reads: CASSLLSLESYNEQFF. The DNA for the CDR3 is TGTGCCAGCAGCTTATTATCACTAGAGTCCTACAATGAGCAGTTCTTC.

This clone was seen only once. The chain is built from TRBV4-1 and TRBJ2-2; no reliable D call. The CDR3 is 20 amino acids. V lost 4 bases to trimming and J lost 3 bases, with 27 bases between them. CDR1 and CDR2 (germline): MGHRA, YSYEKL. CDR3 in DNA: TGCGCCAGCAGCCCAGCAGGCCCACGAAGACTTTTGATTGACACCGGGGAGCTGTTTTTT. Its protein is CASSPAGPRRLLIDTGELFF.

The V gene is TRBV19, the J gene TRBJ1-2; D not resolved. Germline V gene sequence: CDR1 LNHDA, CDR2 SQIVND (reference sequence). The CDR3 length is 12 residues. The germline V and J ends were trimmed by 11 bases and 4 bases, with 14 bases remaining between them. The CDR3 nucleotides are TGTGCCTCAACCGGCCTGGGCTATGGCTACACCTTC. Its protein is CASTGLGYGYTF. Complete variable domain (other parts from reference TRBV19 and TRBJ1-2): DGGITQSPKYLFRKEGQNVTLSCEQNLNHDAMYWYRQDPGQGLRLIYYSQIVNDFQKGDIAEGYSVSREKKESFPLTVTSAQKNPTAFYLCASTGLGYGYTFGSGTRLTVV.